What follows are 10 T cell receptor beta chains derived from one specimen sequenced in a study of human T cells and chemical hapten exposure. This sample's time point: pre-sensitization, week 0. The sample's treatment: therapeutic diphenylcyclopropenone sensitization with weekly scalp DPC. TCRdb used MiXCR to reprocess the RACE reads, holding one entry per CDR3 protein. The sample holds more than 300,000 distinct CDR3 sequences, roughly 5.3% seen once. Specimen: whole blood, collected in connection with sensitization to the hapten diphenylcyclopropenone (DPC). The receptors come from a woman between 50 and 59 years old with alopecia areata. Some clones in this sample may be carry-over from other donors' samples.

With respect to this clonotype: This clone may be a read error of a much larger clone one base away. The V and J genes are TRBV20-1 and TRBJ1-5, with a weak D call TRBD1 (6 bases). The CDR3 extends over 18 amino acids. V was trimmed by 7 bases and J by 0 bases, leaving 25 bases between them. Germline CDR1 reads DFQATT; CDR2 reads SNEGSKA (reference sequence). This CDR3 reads CSGALVTGTGYSNQPQHF. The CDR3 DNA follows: TGCAGTGGGGCTTTGGTCACAGGGACGGGTTATAGCAATCAGCCCCAGCATTTT.

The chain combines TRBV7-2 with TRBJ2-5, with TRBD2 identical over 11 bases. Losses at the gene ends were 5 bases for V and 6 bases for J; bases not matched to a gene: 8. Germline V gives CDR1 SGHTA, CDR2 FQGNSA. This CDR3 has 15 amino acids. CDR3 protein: CASSEKLAGEQTQYF. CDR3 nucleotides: TGTGCCAGCAGCGAGAAACTAGCGGGAGAACAGACCCAGTACTTC.

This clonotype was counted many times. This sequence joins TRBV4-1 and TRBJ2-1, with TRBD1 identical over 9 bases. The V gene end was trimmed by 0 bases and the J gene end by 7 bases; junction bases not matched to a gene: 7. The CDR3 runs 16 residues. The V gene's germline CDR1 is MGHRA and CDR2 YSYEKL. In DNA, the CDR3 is TGCGCCAGCAGCCAAGATGGGACAGGGAAGGGGAATGAGCAGTTCTTC. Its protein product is CASSQDGTGKGNEQFF.

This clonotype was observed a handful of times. The CDR3 DNA is TGTGCCAGCAGCCAATCTGGCGGGGCTCATGAAAAACTGTTTTTT. Protein product: CASSQSGGAHEKLFF. The gene calls are TRBV16 and TRBJ1-4; possibly TRBD1 for D (5 bases). Trimming removed 0 bases at V and 6 bases at J, with 11 bases between. The CDR3 consists of 15 residues. The V gene's germline CDR1 is KGHSY and CDR2 FQNENV. The whole variable domain, filled in from reference TRBV16 and TRBJ1-4, reads GEEVAQTPKHLVRGEGQKAKLYCAPIKGHSYVFWYQQVLKNEFKFLISFQNENVFDETGMPKERFSAKCLPNSPCSLEIQATKLEDSAVYFCASSQSGGAHEKLFFGSGTQLSVL.

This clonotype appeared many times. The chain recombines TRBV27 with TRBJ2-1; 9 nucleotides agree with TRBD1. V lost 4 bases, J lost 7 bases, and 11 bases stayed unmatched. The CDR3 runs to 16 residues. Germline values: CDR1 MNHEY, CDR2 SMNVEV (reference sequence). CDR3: CASSYQSGQGPNEQFF. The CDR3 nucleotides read TGTGCCAGCAGTTACCAATCGGGACAGGGCCCGAATGAGCAGTTCTTC.

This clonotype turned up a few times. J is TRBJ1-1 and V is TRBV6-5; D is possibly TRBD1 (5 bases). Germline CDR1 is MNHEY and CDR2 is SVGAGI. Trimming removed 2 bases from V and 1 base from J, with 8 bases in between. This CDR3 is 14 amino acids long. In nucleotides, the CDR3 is TGTGCCAGCAGTTACGGGACCTGGAACACTGAAGCTTTCTTT. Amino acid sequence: CASSYGTWNTEAFF.

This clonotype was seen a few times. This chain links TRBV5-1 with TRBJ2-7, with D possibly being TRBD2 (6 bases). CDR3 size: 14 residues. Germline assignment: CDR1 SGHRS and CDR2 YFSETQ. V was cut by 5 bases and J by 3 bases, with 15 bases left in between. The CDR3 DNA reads TGCGCCAGCAGGGTCTCATGGGGGGACTACGAGCAGTACTTC. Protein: CASRVSWGDYEQYF.

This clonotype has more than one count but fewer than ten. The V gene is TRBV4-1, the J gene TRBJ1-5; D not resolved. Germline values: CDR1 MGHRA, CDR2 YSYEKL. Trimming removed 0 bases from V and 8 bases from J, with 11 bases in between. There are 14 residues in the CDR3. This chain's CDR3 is CASSQETVNEPQHF. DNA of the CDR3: TGCGCCAGCAGCCAAGAAACAGTGAATGAGCCCCAGCATTTT.

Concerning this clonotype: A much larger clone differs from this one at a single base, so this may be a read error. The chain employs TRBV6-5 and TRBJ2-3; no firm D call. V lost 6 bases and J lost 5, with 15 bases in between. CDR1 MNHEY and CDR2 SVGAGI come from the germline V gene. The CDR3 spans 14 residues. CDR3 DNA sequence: TGTGCCAGCAGCTCCGCCGGTGGAGAAGATACGCAGTATTTT. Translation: CASSSAGGEDTQYF.

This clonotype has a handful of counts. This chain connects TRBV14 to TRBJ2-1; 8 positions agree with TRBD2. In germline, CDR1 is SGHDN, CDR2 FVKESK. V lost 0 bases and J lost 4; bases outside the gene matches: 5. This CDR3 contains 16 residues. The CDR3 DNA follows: TGTGCCAGCAGCCAAGATACAGCGGGGGCTTACAATGAGCAGTTCTTC. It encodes CASSQDTAGAYNEQFF.